This T cell receptor beta chain was obtained from a study of T cells in women clearing cervical HPV infection. Whole-study results and caveats: Associations may precede or follow infection; HPV-specific or memory T cells were not isolated. Each sample's T-cell count was unknown, possibly confounding richness. Cases and controls were distinguished at AUC approximately 0.81 by richness and V genes.

The CDR3 totals 15 residues. Losses at the gene ends were 0 bases for V and 3 bases for J; bases not matched to a gene: 7. CDR1 is DFQATT and CDR2 is SNEGSKA in the germline V gene (reference sequence). Generated by immunoSEQ multiplex PCR, the TCRdb table keeps only in-frame clones and is missing some. In all, the sample yields over 30,000 clones. In the case of this clone: Its matching antigen is unknown. The read terminates 3 residues before the CDR3 end, so the remaining end is supplied by the germline J gene.

The source material was blood buffy coat. This clonotype was obtained from a woman between 18 and 69 years old with a cervical HPV16 infection that either progressed to CIN3+ or cleared (not recorded which). The rearrangement links TRBV20-1 to TRBJ2-7; TRBD1 aligns across 8 bases. The sequenced CDR3 bases are TGCAGTGCTAGAGATCGCACAGGGGGTTTCTACGAG. Encoded protein: CSARDRTGGFYE. The entire CDR3 protein is CSARDRTGGFYEQYF.